The 5 T cell receptor beta chains presented below share a single source sample, sequenced in a study of cytomegalovirus exposure and HLA in healthy donors. The primer mix had 60 Vbeta and 13 Jbeta primers. The protocol was immunoSEQ multiplex PCR, while the TCRdb copy is restricted to in-frame clones and leaves out a portion. The table lists roughly 130,000 clones, around 85% of them singletons. Material: PBMCs. These receptors came from a boy between 10 and 17 years old in good health and CMV-seronegative.

J is TRBJ2-3 and V is TRBV7-2; 10 bases align to TRBD2. In germline, CDR1 is SGHTA, CDR2 FQGNSA. V was clipped by 5 bases and J by 2 bases; unmatched bases: 7. CDR3 length: 16 residues. CDR3 loop: CASSRLAGGLTDTQYF. The CDR3 region has the DNA TGTGCCAGCAGCAGGTTAGCGGGGGGCCTCACAGATACGCAGTATTTT.

This clone was detected only once. The V and J genes are TRBV9 and TRBJ2-7; D not certain. The V end was cut by 4 bases, the J end by 6 bases, with 17 bases between. Germline V gives CDR1 SGDLS, CDR2 YYNGEE. This CDR3 has 14 residues. The CDR3 DNA is TGTGCCAGCAGCCGTGAGGAGTTTCCTCGCGAGCAGTACTTC. Its protein is CASSREEFPREQYF.

This rearrangement joins TRBV7-8 to TRBJ1-5; D is uncertain. Trimming took 3 bases from V and 2 from J, leaving 8 bases between them. Germline-derived CDR1 and CDR2 are SGHVS and FQNEAQ. The CDR3 length is 14 residues. The CDR3 sequence is CASSFSRRNQPQHF. The CDR3 DNA sequence: TGTGCCAGCAGCTTTTCCAGGCGCAATCAGCCCCAGCATTTT. The variable domain in full, completed from reference TRBV7-8 and TRBJ1-5, reads GAGVSQSPRYKVAKRGQDVALRCDPISGHVSLFWYQQALGQGPEFLTYFQNEAQLDKSGLPSDRFFAERPEGSVSTLKIQRTQQEDSAVYLCASSFSRRNQPQHFGDGTRLSIL.

V gene TRBV18 combines with J gene TRBJ2-1, with D tentatively TRBD2 (5 bases). With 6 bases removed from V and 9 bases from J, the gap between germline ends came to 15 bases. CDR1 and CDR2 from the germline V gene are KGHSH and LQKENI. This CDR3 comprises 13 residues. Here the CDR3 reads CASSRSEGGEQFF. The DNA for the CDR3 is TGTGCCAGCTCCCGCTCCGAGGGTGGTGAGCAGTTCTTC.

V gene TRBV7-2 combines with J gene TRBJ1-1; 9 bases fit TRBD1. Germline lookup yields CDR1 SGHTA and CDR2 FQGNSA. V gave up 5 bases and J gave up 3 bases; unmatched junction bases: 4. The CDR3 spans 14 residues. The CDR3 is CASSGNRGHTEAFF. CDR3 sequence (DNA): TGTGCCAGCAGCGGTAACAGGGGGCACACTGAAGCTTTCTTT.